This passage covers 25 T cell receptor beta chains from one sample sequenced in a study of PD-L1 blockade in urothelial cancer. Repertoires were generated with immunoSEQ multiplex PCR, while TCRdb's copy carries only in-frame clones and drops some. The repertoire has around 50,000 clones, over 75% of them found once; the top ten carry about 2%. Documented time point: peripheral blood 6 weeks after treatment start. The sequenced sample was PBMCs, obtained around atezolizumab (anti-PD-L1) treatment. These receptors were taken from a man aged 45-60 years with urothelial cancer.

As for this clone: Germline is not matched at one junction end, which may reflect a read error. V usage is TRBV7-3 and J usage is TRBJ2-1; D remains unclear. Germline CDR1 is SGHTA and CDR2 is FQGTGA. The CDR3 consists of 15 residues. The DNA of the CDR3 is TGTGTCAGCAGCTTAGGCAGGCCCCCTTACAATGAGCAGTTCTTC. Translated, it gives CVSSLGRPPYNEQFF. Full variable domain (remainder filled in from reference TRBV7-3 and TRBJ2-1): GAGVSQTPSNKVTEKGKYVELRCDPISGHTALYWYRQSLGQGPEFLIYFQGTGAADDSGLPNDRFFAVRPEGSVSTLKIQRTERGDSAVYLCVSSLGRPPYNEQFFGPGTRLTVL.

The rearrangement links TRBV9 to TRBJ1-6; D is ambiguous. The CDR3 has 13 residues. V lost 3 bases and J lost 7, with 8 bases in between. CDR1 and CDR2 (germline): SGDLS, YYNGEE. The CDR3 bases are TGTGCCAGCAGCGGCGGTCCGAATTCACCCCTCCACTTT. Translating it yields CASSGGPNSPLHF.

The chain uses TRBV9 and TRBJ2-1; 8 bases agree with TRBD1. CDR3 length equals 16 residues. V trimming: 4 bases; J trimming: 5 bases; junction bases outside the gene matches: 11. Germline V CDR1 and CDR2: SGDLS, YYNGEE. Here the CDR3 DNA reads TGTGCCAGCAGCCCCGTCGACGACAGGGGACACAATGAGCAGTTCTTC. Protein: CASSPVDDRGHNEQFF.

This clone was observed once. The chain carries TRBV7-9 and TRBJ2-3; no clear D. V was trimmed by 1 base and J by 2 bases, leaving 10 bases between them. The CDR3 runs to 15 residues. CDR1 is SEHNR and CDR2 is FQNEAQ in the germline V gene (reference sequence). The CDR3 is CASSLDQLVTDTQYF. The DNA for the CDR3 is TGTGCCAGCAGCTTAGACCAACTCGTCACAGATACGCAGTATTTT.

This chain joins TRBV11-2 and TRBJ1-2, with D perhaps matching TRBD1 (6 bases). This CDR3 is 17 amino acids long. The germline gives CDR1 SGHAT, CDR2 FQNNGV. V gave up 6 bases and J gave up 2 bases, with 22 bases separating them. The CDR3 loop reads CASRNPRYRDTNYGYTF. The CDR3 nucleotides are TGTGCCAGCAGGAATCCTAGGTACCGGGACACGAACTATGGCTACACCTTC.

V gene TRBV5-1 combines with J gene TRBJ1-1, with 8 bases identical to TRBD1. This CDR3 has 16 residues. The J segment lost 0 bases and the V segment lost 4 bases, leaving 8 bases of the junction unmatched. Germline V lookup: CDR1 SGHRS, CDR2 YFSETQ. The CDR3 DNA is TGCGCCAGCAGCGCCGACGGACAGGGCGTGAACACTGAAGCTTTCTTT. It translates to CASSADGQGVNTEAFF. Together with reference TRBV5-1 and TRBJ1-1, the CDR3 gives the full variable domain: KAGVTQTPRYLIKTRGQQVTLSCSPISGHRSVSWYQQTPGQGLQFLFEYFSETQRNKGNFPGRFSGRQFSNSRSEMNVSTLELGDSALYLCASSADGQGVNTEAFFGQGTRLTVV.

The J gene is TRBJ1-2, the V gene TRBV5-1; the match to TRBD1 covers 8 bases. V lost 4 bases to trimming and J lost 7 bases; unmatched junction nucleotides: 9. Germline CDR1 and CDR2: SGHRS and YFSETQ. CDR3 size: 14 residues. CDR3 amino acids: CASSQDRVESGYTF. The CDR3 DNA sequence: TGCGCCAGCAGCCAGGACAGGGTCGAGAGTGGCTACACCTTC.

The rearrangement links TRBV2 to TRBJ2-3; 7 nucleotides align to TRBD1. This CDR3 contains 13 residues. CDR1 and CDR2 from the germline V gene are SNHLY and FYNNEI. After removal of 6 bases from V and 3 bases from J, the junction contained 3 bases not matched to a gene. DNA of the CDR3: TGTGCCAGCAGCGACAGGGTAACAGATACGCAGTATTTT. This codes for CASSDRVTDTQYF.

V usage is TRBV5-4 and J usage is TRBJ1-5; TRBD1 agrees at 7 bases. CDR1 and CDR2 (germline): SGHNT, YYREEE (reference sequence). The ends lost 4 bases at V and 7 bases at J; junction bases unmatched: 14. The CDR3 runs to 16 residues. Written as DNA, the CDR3 is TGTGCCAGCAGCGCACATGGGACAGCCACGAGCCAGCCCCAGCATTTT. It translates to CASSAHGTATSQPQHF. The full variable domain, in which reference TRBV5-4 and TRBJ1-5 provide the parts outside the CDR3, is ETGVTQSPTHLIKTRGQQVTLRCSSQSGHNTVSWYQQALGQGPQFIFQYYREEENGRGNFPPRFSGLQFPNYSSELNVNALELDDSALYLCASSAHGTATSQPQHFGDGTRLSIL.

The rearrangement joins TRBV7-9 to TRBJ2-5; D is possibly TRBD1 (6 bases). V was pared by 5 bases and J by 2 bases, with 12 bases between. The CDR3 spans 14 residues. Per germline, CDR1 SEHNR and CDR2 FQNEAQ (reference sequence). The CDR3 DNA sequence: TGTGCCAGCAGCCCAAGGGACAAACAAGAGACCCAGTACTTC. Amino acid sequence: CASSPRDKQETQYF.

The CDR3, as DNA: TGTGCCAGCTCGGACAGTTATCCTCTCGAGCAGTACTTC. This gives the protein CASSDSYPLEQYF. This sequence joins TRBV27 and TRBJ2-7, with a weak D call TRBD1 (6 bases). Deletions cut 8 bases from V and 6 bases from J, with 17 bases between. This CDR3 region has 13 residues. Germline loops: CDR1 MNHEY, CDR2 SMNVEV (reference sequence).

The J gene is TRBJ2-1, the V gene TRBV6-1; TRBD1 agrees at 9 bases. Trimming cost V 1 base and J 5 bases; bases outside gene matches: 9. This CDR3 has 17 residues. Germline V gene sequence: CDR1 MNHNS, CDR2 SASEGT. The CDR3: CASSEGWTGVKDNEQFF. DNA for the CDR3: TGTGCCAGCAGTGAAGGGTGGACAGGGGTTAAGGACAATGAGCAGTTCTTC.

The chain has TRBV5-1 and TRBJ2-7, with 9 bases matching TRBD1. The CDR3 is 14 amino acids. Per germline, CDR1 SGHRS and CDR2 YFSETQ. Trimming removed 5 bases from V and 3 bases from J; junction bases left unmatched: 6. CDR3 loop: CASRGGQGSYEQYF. As DNA, the CDR3 is TGCGCCAGCAGAGGGGGACAGGGTAGCTACGAGCAGTACTTC.

V is TRBV23-1 and J is TRBJ1-5; D is ambiguous. TRBV23-1 is an open reading frame whose function is uncertain. The length of the CDR3 is 16 residues. Deletions cut 0 bases from V and 2 bases from J, with 11 bases between. The CDR3 protein is CASSQSPLLCNQPQHF. For the CDR3, the DNA is TGCGCCAGCAGTCAATCCCCCTTATTATGCAATCAGCCCCAGCATTTT.

The chain couples TRBV5-4 to TRBJ2-5; possible D gene TRBD2, 6 bases. The germline V gene has CDR1 SGHNT and CDR2 YYREEE (reference sequence). This CDR3 spans 14 amino acids. V lost 4 bases and J 7 bases, leaving 17 bases between the germline ends. This CDR3 is CASSPVVVGGTQYF. Written as DNA, the CDR3 is TGTGCCAGCAGCCCAGTGGTGGTCGGGGGGACCCAGTACTTC.

The chain employs TRBV7-9 and TRBJ1-2; D is ambiguous. V lost 4 bases, J lost 1 base, and 13 bases lay in between. From germline, CDR1 is SEHNR and CDR2 FQNEAQ (reference sequence). CDR3 size: 15 residues. CDR3 sequence: CASSSKARVNYGYTF. The DNA of the CDR3 is TGTGCCAGCAGCTCAAAAGCCCGGGTTAACTATGGCTACACCTTC.

The chain couples TRBV19 to TRBJ1-2; 8 bases align to TRBD1. The CDR3 has 14 amino acids. With 5 bases clipped from V and 0 bases from J, the junction kept 2 bases outside the gene matches. Germline V CDR1 and CDR2: LNHDA, SQIVND (reference sequence). The CDR3 is CASSLTGANYGYTF. As DNA, the CDR3 is TGTGCCAGTAGTTTGACAGGGGCTAACTATGGCTACACCTTC.

The V call is TRBV6-1, the J call TRBJ2-7; 8 bases agree with TRBD1. Germline CDR1 is MNHNS and CDR2 is SASEGT. CDR3 length: 15 residues. Trimming took 7 bases from V and 6 from J; bases not matched to a gene: 14. CDR3 in DNA: TGTGCCAGCAATGACAGGACAGGGAAGGACGGCGAGCAGTACTTC. It codes for CASNDRTGKDGEQYF.

The chain's CDR3 is CASSLRGESETQYF. The CDR3 DNA sequence: TGTGCCAGCAGTTTACGTGGAGAGTCGGAGACCCAGTACTTC. The chain uses TRBV28 and TRBJ2-5; D unresolved. Germline V gives CDR1 MDHEN, CDR2 SYDVKM. V gave up 2 bases and J gave up 5 bases, with 12 bases separating them. The CDR3 loop spans 14 amino acids.

The V gene is TRBV18, the J gene TRBJ2-4; 15 nucleotides match TRBD2. The CDR3 covers 17 residues. Trimming at V came to 3 bases and at J to 2 bases, leaving 2 bases not matched to a gene. The germline V gene has CDR1 KGHSH and CDR2 LQKENI. CDR3 protein: CASSPGTSGGTKNIQYF. In DNA, the CDR3 is TGTGCCAGCTCACCCGGGACTAGCGGGGGGACCAAAAACATTCAGTACTTC.

The chain employs TRBV28 and TRBJ2-1, with 13 bases matching TRBD2. The CDR3 extends over 19 amino acids. V trimming: 3 bases; J trimming: 4 bases; junction bases outside the gene matches: 12. Germline V lookup: CDR1 MDHEN, CDR2 SYDVKM. The CDR3 DNA follows: TGTGCCAGCAGTTTCTCGCGTACCGGGACTAGCGGGGTTTACAATGAGCAGTTCTTC. This codes for CASSFSRTGTSGVYNEQFF.

The CDR3 here is CASSLVSGANEQFF. For the CDR3, the DNA is TGTGCCAGCAGCTTAGTGTCGGGAGCTAATGAGCAGTTCTTC. This chain joins TRBV7-9 and TRBJ2-1; tentative D call: TRBD2 (6 bases). Trimming left V 1 base short and J 7 bases short, with 11 bases between. Germline CDR1 and CDR2: SEHNR and FQNEAQ (reference sequence). The CDR3 loop spans 14 amino acids.

The V and J genes are TRBV6-1 and TRBJ1-2, with D tentatively TRBD1 (6 bases). V was clipped by 3 bases and J by 7 bases, with 15 bases between them. Germline CDR1 reads MNHNS; CDR2 reads SASEGT. The length of the CDR3 is 14 residues. The chain's CDR3 is CASSDPGVSAGYTF. The CDR3 region has the DNA TGTGCCAGCAGTGACCCAGGGGTGTCAGCTGGCTACACCTTC.

In its sample, this clone was seen a few times. The rearrangement links TRBV13 to TRBJ1-2; TRBD1 matches 12 bases. Germline trimming cut 4 bases from V and 6 bases from J; bases unmatched to any gene: 3. The germline CDR1 and CDR2 sequences are PRHDT and FYEKMQ (reference sequence). The CDR3 length is 14 residues. The CDR3 is CASSSGQGANGYTF. In nucleotides, the CDR3 is TGTGCCAGCAGCTCGGGACAGGGGGCGAATGGCTACACCTTC.

CDR3 sequence: CASSLKLGGWGKLFF. CDR3 coding DNA: TGTGCCAGCAGTTTAAAATTAGGGGGATGGGGAAAACTGTTTTTT. This sequence joins TRBV28 and TRBJ1-4, with a possible D match to TRBD1 (6 bases). Germline V gives CDR1 MDHEN, CDR2 SYDVKM. CDR3 length equals 15 residues. V was trimmed by 2 bases and J by 10 bases, leaving 17 bases between them.